The T cell receptor (beta chain) described here comes from a study of T cell responses to AZD1222 COVID-19 vaccine. Study results and limitations: The CD4 TCRs associated with vaccination extended across spike and predominated at 160-218 and 743-854.

Here immunoSEQ multiplex PCR was the method, and the copy in TCRdb shows in-frame clones only, minus some. The repertoire holds 150,000 to 180,000 clones, with 90% as singletons. Trimming left V 6 bases short and J 1 base short, with 9 bases between. This CDR3 has 13 residues. Germline values: CDR1 MNHEY, CDR2 SMNVEV (reference sequence). Points on this clone: Its antigen remains unidentified.

The clonotype comes from an adult in good health. The chain uses TRBV27 and TRBJ1-1; unclear D gene. The sequencing here drew on peripheral blood, taken on day 0 of AZD1222 vaccination. The DNA of the CDR3 is TGTGCCAGCAGCCCCTGGGCGAACACTGAAGCTTTCTTT. Amino acids: CASSPWANTEAFF.